These T cell receptor beta chains were read from a single sample in a study of blood T cell repertoires in COVID-19. Measured with immunoSEQ multiplex PCR; TCRdb has only the in-frame clones, and not every one. The sample lists 400,000 to 550,000 clones; 70% to 90% were seen once. Input material: PBMCs or T cells enriched from blood (not recorded which). Receptors were obtained from a woman aged 18-30 years with acute COVID-19. CDR3s include the opening cysteine and the closing phenylalanine or tryptophan. D genes are given only for firm matches. Clone size is stated in some rows and not others, as once, few, many or a class when expanded.

v_gene	j_gene	abundance	d_gene	CDR3nt	CDR3aa
TRBV10-3	TRBJ2-3	.	TRBD1	TGTGCCGTAAAGACAGGGGTTAGCACAGATACGCAGTATTTT	CAVKTGVSTDTQYF
TRBV7-3	TRBJ1-1	.	.	TGTGCCAGCAGCCAGTGGGACATAAGCACTGAAGCTTTCTTT	CASSQWDISTEAFF
TRBV19	TRBJ1-5	.	TRBD1	TGTGCCAGTAGTATCCGGACAGGGAGAAATCAGCCCCAGCATTTT	CASSIRTGRNQPQHF
TRBV5-1	TRBJ2-7	once	.	TGCGCCAGCAGTGAACAGGGAGGGGAGCAGTACTTC	CASSEQGGEQYF
TRBV29-1	TRBJ1-2	.	.	TGCAGCACCAGGCCCGACAACTATGGCTACACCTTC	CSTRPDNYGYTF
TRBV4-3	TRBJ1-1	once	.	TGCGCCAGCAGCCAAGAAAGGCAGGGCGGCGAAGCTTTCTTT	CASSQERQGGEAFF
TRBV5-1	TRBJ1-1	.	TRBD1	TGCGCCAGCGGACAGGGGAACACTGAAGCTTTCTTT	CASGQGNTEAFF
TRBV18	TRBJ1-2	.	TRBD1	TGTGCCAGCTCACCGAGGACAGGGGGCGGTCATGGCTACACCTTC	CASSPRTGGGHGYTF
TRBV19	TRBJ2-2	.	TRBD1	TGTGCCAGTAGACTTAGCTCCGGGACAGGGGCTTCCAACACCGGGGAGCTGTTTTTT	CASRLSSGTGASNTGELFF
TRBV11-2	TRBJ1-1	.	.	TGTGCCAGCAGGGCCCCGGGGATGAACACTGAAGCTTTCTTT	CASRAPGMNTEAFF
TRBV6-5	TRBJ2-7	.	TRBD1	TGTGCCAGCAGGGGACAGGGGGTGGGAGTCGAGCAGTACTTC	CASRGQGVGVEQYF
TRBV19	TRBJ1-5	.	.	TGTGCCAGTAGGGCAGGGAGGGTATATAGCAATCAGCCCCAGCATTTT	CASRAGRVYSNQPQHF
TRBV3-1/TRBV3-2	TRBJ2-2	.	TRBD2	TGTGCCAGCAGCCAAGATTCACTAGCGGAGAACACCGGGGAGCTGTTTTTT	CASSQDSLAENTGELFF
TRBV6-4	TRBJ2-2	.	TRBD2	TGTGCCAGCAGTGACGATCTCAGCGGGAGGGTCACCGGGGAGCTGTTTTTT	CASSDDLSGRVTGELFF
TRBV28	TRBJ2-7	.	.	TGTGCCAGCAGTTTCATCTACGAGCAGTACTTC	CASSFIYEQYF
TRBV5-1	TRBJ1-2	.	.	TGCGCCAGCAGCTTGGACAGGATAGGTGGCTACACCTTC	CASSLDRIGGYTF
TRBV19	TRBJ1-2	.	.	TGTGCCAGTAGTCCTTCGGACGGGGATGGCTACACCTTC	CASSPSDGDGYTF
TRBV10-2	TRBJ2-1	.	.	TGCGCCAGCAGTGATTATCCACAGAGAAACTCCTACAATGAGCAGTTCTTC	CASSDYPQRNSYNEQFF
TRBV7-9	TRBJ2-7	.	.	TGTGCCAGCAGCTTAATATCTTACGAGCAGTACTTC	CASSLISYEQYF
TRBV27	TRBJ2-2	.	TRBD2	TGTGCCAGCACCTCGACTAGCGGGATAGGTTTTGCCGGGGAGCTGTTTTTT	CASTSTSGIGFAGELFF
TRBV28	TRBJ2-6	.	TRBD1	TGTGCCAGCAGTTTCCCATCGGGACAGGGAAGCTCTGGGGCCAACGTCCTGACTTTC	CASSFPSGQGSSGANVLTF
TRBV7-8	TRBJ1-2	once	.	TGTGCCAGCAGCTTAGAACAGGCCACGGGCTACACCTTC	CASSLEQATGYTF
TRBV5-1	TRBJ2-7	.	TRBD1	TGCGCCAGCAGCTTGGCCCGGACAGGGGACCACGAGCAGTACTTC	CASSLARTGDHEQYF
TRBV29-1	TRBJ2-7	.	.	TGCAGCACCCTCCAGGGATACGAGCAGTACTTC	CSTLQGYEQYF
TRBV9	TRBJ2-7	.	TRBD2	TGTGCCAGCAGCGTAGAGTCAGCGGGAGTGATGGAGCAGTACTTC	CASSVESAGVMEQYF
TRBV4-3	TRBJ1-6	.	.	TGCGCCAGCAGCCAAGACAGGGACTATAATTCACCCCTCCACTTT	CASSQDRDYNSPLHF
TRBV12-3/TRBV12-4	TRBJ1-4	.	.	TGTGCCAGCAGTTTTCTAGCAAGGGAAAAACTGTTTTTT	CASSFLAREKLFF
TRBV5-6	TRBJ1-1	.	.	TGTGCCAGCAGCTTGGGAGAGGTAGCGACTGAAGCTTTCTTT	CASSLGEVATEAFF
TRBV14	TRBJ2-7	.	.	TGTGCCAGCAGCCATGGGTTTCAAACAGGAGTGGGTGAGCAGTACTTC	CASSHGFQTGVGEQYF
TRBV27	TRBJ1-2	.	.	TGTGCCAGCAGTTTATCTTTGGGCTCGGGACTCTATGGCTACACCTTC	CASSLSLGSGLYGYTF
TRBV27	TRBJ1-6	.	TRBD1	TGTGCCAGCACTGTTGGACAGGGGCGCCCACCCCTCCACTTT	CASTVGQGRPPLHF
TRBV9	TRBJ2-2	.	.	TGTGCCAGCATGGCAGGCACCGGGGAGCTGTTTTTT	CASMAGTGELFF
TRBV4-1	TRBJ2-1	.	TRBD2	TGCGCCAGCAGCCTCTCTAGCGGGAGAACGTCCTACAATGAGCAGTTCTTC	CASSLSSGRTSYNEQFF
TRBV10-3	TRBJ1-5	.	.	TGTGCCATCAGTGGAACAGGTAACCAGCCCCAGCATTTT	CAISGTGNQPQHF
TRBV5-1	TRBJ2-3	.	TRBD2	TGCGCCAGCAGCTTGGAAGGGTTAGCGGGTAGCACAGATACGCAGTATTTT	CASSLEGLAGSTDTQYF
TRBV5-1	TRBJ2-7	.	.	TGCGCCAGCAGCTCGGGGAGGGAGCAGTACTTC	CASSSGREQYF
TRBV27	TRBJ2-2	.	TRBD2	TGTGCCAGCAGTTTACTTCCAAGACGACTAGCGGGAGCCGGGGAGCTGTTTTTT	CASSLLPRRLAGAGELFF
TRBV18	TRBJ2-2	once	.	TGTGCCAGCTCACCACCGAGGGGGGAGCTGTTTTTT	CASSPPRGELFF
TRBV6-2/TRBV6-3	TRBJ2-1	once	TRBD2	TGTGCCAGCAGTTCCCCCGGACTAGCGGGGGCCTACAATGAGCAGTTCTTC	CASSSPGLAGAYNEQFF
TRBV27	TRBJ1-1	.	.	TGTGCCAGCTTTACGGGGGGGAACACTGAAGCTTTCTTT	CASFTGGNTEAFF